The next 26 T cell receptor beta chains were all read from a single sample in a study of blood T cell repertoires in COVID-19. TCRdb's copy holds only in-frame clones and misses some; the assay was immunoSEQ multiplex PCR. The table shows under 140,000 clones, with around 79% occurring only once. Sequenced: peripheral blood. The origin of the receptors is a woman of 80 years or more with active or convalescent COVID-19.

The gene calls are TRBV18 and TRBJ1-3; D perhaps matches TRBD1 (6 bases). Trimming took off 6 bases at V and 0 bases at J, with 12 bases between the two ends. Germline V gene sequence: CDR1 KGHSH, CDR2 LQKENI. The CDR3 totals 15 residues. Written as DNA, the CDR3 is TGTGCCAGCTCTCAAGGACAGACCTCTGGAAACACCATATATTTT. The encoded protein is CASSQGQTSGNTIYF.

The chain employs TRBV21-1 and TRBJ2-7; the table's D call TRBD1 went unverified against the DNA. TRBV21-1 is a documented pseudogene. CDR3 length: 12 residues. The DNA for the CDR3 is TGTGCCAGCCGGGACAGCTCCTACGAGCAGTACTTC. Residues: CASRDSSYEQYF.

This clone appeared a single time. V usage is TRBV7-8 and J usage is TRBJ1-2, with 7 bases identical to TRBD1. The CDR3 contains 14 residues. CDR1 is SGHVS and CDR2 is FQNEAQ in the germline V gene. J gave up 2 bases and V 3 bases, and 3 bases lay outside the gene matches. CDR3 residues: CASSFYRGNYGYTF. The CDR3 DNA sequence: TGTGCCAGCAGCTTTTACAGGGGAAACTATGGCTACACCTTC. The whole variable domain, filled in from reference TRBV7-8 and TRBJ1-2, reads GAGVSQSPRYKVAKRGQDVALRCDPISGHVSLFWYQQALGQGPEFLTYFQNEAQLDKSGLPSDRFFAERPEGSVSTLKIQRTQQEDSAVYLCASSFYRGNYGYTFGSGTRLTVV.

V gene TRBV2 combines with J gene TRBJ1-1; D might be TRBD1 (6 bases). With 3 bases removed from V and 5 bases from J, the gap between germline ends came to 10 bases. The CDR3 runs to 13 residues. The germline V gene encodes CDR1 SNHLY and CDR2 FYNNEI. The CDR3 coding sequence is TGTGCCAGCAGTGAGGGGGCTTGGACTGAAGCTTTCTTT. As protein: CASSEGAWTEAFF.

A few counts support this clone. The V and J genes are TRBV15 and TRBJ1-6, with 8 nucleotides matching TRBD1. Germline V CDR1 and CDR2: LNHNV, YYDKDF (reference sequence). V lost 3 bases and J lost 7; bases outside the gene matches: 2. The CDR3 is 14 residues long. CDR3 region: CATSRGTGNSPLHF. The CDR3 DNA reads TGTGCCACCAGCAGGGGGACAGGCAATTCACCCCTCCACTTT.

The chain links TRBV21-1 to TRBJ2-1; whether TRBD2, the table's D call, matches the DNA was not checked. TRBV21-1 is described as a pseudogene. The CDR3 loop spans 19 amino acids. The CDR3 DNA reads as TGTGCCAGCAGCAAAGCGCTGGGTAGCGGGCAGAAATCCTACAATGAGCAGTTCTTC. Protein product: CASSKALGSGQKSYNEQFF.

The chain has TRBV19 and TRBJ2-2; D may be TRBD1 (6 bases). V was clipped by 7 bases and J by 1 base, with 22 bases between them. Per the germline V gene, CDR1 is LNHDA and CDR2 is SQIVND (reference sequence). The CDR3 spans 18 residues. CDR3 sequence reads: CASTSTRRQEMNTGELFF. The CDR3 DNA sequence: TGTGCCAGTACCTCCACTCGCCGACAGGAGATGAACACCGGGGAGCTGTTTTTT.

CDR3 region: CASSSWDRGEQYF. The CDR3, as DNA: TGTGCCAGCAGTTCCTGGGACAGGGGCGAGCAGTACTTC. V is TRBV12-3 or TRBV12-4 and J is TRBJ2-7; TRBD1 agrees at 10 bases. CDR3 length: 13 amino acids. V lost 4 bases to trimming and J lost 6 bases; unmatched junction nucleotides: 3.

The V and J genes are TRBV15 and TRBJ1-1, with 8 bases aligning to TRBD1. With V trimmed by 3 bases and J by 3 bases, 9 bases remained unmatched. The germline CDR1 and CDR2 sequences are LNHNV and YYDKDF (reference sequence). The CDR3 loop spans 16 amino acids. CDR3 sequence (DNA): TGTGCCACCAGCAGGGGGACAGGCGGGCAGCACACTGAAGCTTTCTTT. Amino acids: CATSRGTGGQHTEAFF.

The chain is built from TRBV4-2 and TRBJ2-5; 9 positions agree with TRBD2. V lost 2 bases to trimming and J lost 2 bases; unmatched junction nucleotides: 6. The CDR3 totals 16 residues. Germline lookup yields CDR1 LGHNA and CDR2 YNFKEQ. CDR3 DNA: TGTGCCAGCAGCCAATCAAGACTAGCGGCACAAGAGACCCAGTACTTC. Amino acid sequence: CASSQSRLAAQETQYF.

As DNA, the CDR3 is TGTGCCAGCAGTTTCCCTTACACAGATACGCAGTATTTT. Translating gives CASSFPYTDTQYF. The chain uses TRBV12-3 or TRBV12-4 and TRBJ2-3; D is uncertain. This CDR3 contains 13 residues. V was shortened by 3 bases and J by 2 bases, with 6 bases between the two germline ends.

The chain joins TRBV19 to TRBJ1-6; weak D call: TRBD1 (5 bases). Germline lookup yields CDR1 LNHDA and CDR2 SQIVND (reference sequence). The CDR3 has 14 amino acids. The V gene lost 8 bases and the J gene lost 7 bases, with 15 bases spanning the gap. CDR3 sequence: CASRGRRGNSPLHF. The CDR3 nucleotides read TGTGCCAGTCGCGGCAGACGGGGGAATTCACCCCTCCACTTT.

This clone appeared once. This rearrangement joins TRBV2 to TRBJ1-1; perhaps TRBD1 as D (6 bases). The CDR3 has 13 amino acids. V dropped 5 bases and J dropped 6 bases, with 13 bases sitting between them. Germline assignment: CDR1 SNHLY and CDR2 FYNNEI. CDR3 in amino acids: CASSTQGKAEAFF. Here the CDR3 DNA reads TGTGCCAGCAGTACACAGGGAAAGGCTGAAGCTTTCTTT. Full variable domain (remainder filled in from reference TRBV2 and TRBJ1-1): EPEVTQTPSHQVTQMGQEVILRCVPISNHLYFYWYRQILGQKVEFLVSFYNNEISEKSEIFDDQFSVERPDGSNFTLKIRSTKLEDSAMYFCASSTQGKAEAFFGQGTRLTVV.

The CDR3 loop is CASSSRGGPEAFF. DNA of the CDR3: TGCGCCAGCAGCTCCAGGGGAGGGCCTGAAGCTTTCTTT. The J gene is TRBJ1-1, the V gene TRBV5-1; D is perhaps TRBD1 (6 bases). Germline V gene data show CDR1 as SGHRS and CDR2 as YFSETQ. The V and J ends lost 3 bases and 6 bases respectively, with 12 bases between them. The CDR3 covers 13 residues.

The rearrangement links TRBV5-8 to TRBJ2-5, with TRBD1 identical over 9 bases. The V gene's germline CDR1 is SGHTS and CDR2 YDEGEE. The CDR3 covers 14 residues. V was pared by 4 bases and J by 5 bases, with 6 bases of the junction left unmatched. The CDR3: CASSGYRGPETQYF. For the CDR3, the DNA is TGTGCCAGCAGCGGATACAGGGGGCCGGAGACCCAGTACTTC. Combining the CDR3 with reference TRBV5-8 and TRBJ2-5 gives the whole variable domain EAGVTQSPTHLIKTRGQQATLRCSPISGHTSVYWYQQALGLGLQFLLWYDEGEERNRGNFPPRFSGRQFPNYSSELNVNALELEDSALYLCASSGYRGPETQYFGPGTRLLVL.

The CDR3 coding sequence is TGTGCCAGCAGACGCGGGACTAGCGGGCAGTACGAGCAGTACTTC. It translates to CASRRGTSGQYEQYF. The chain is built from TRBV28 and TRBJ2-7; TRBD2 matches 12 bases. Germline CDR1 reads MDHEN; CDR2 reads SYDVKM. Trimming at V came to 6 bases and at J to 4 bases, leaving 7 bases not matched to a gene. The CDR3 loop spans 15 amino acids.

This clone has only a few counts. The junction shows a germline mismatch at one end, possibly a read error. The rearrangement joins TRBV24-1 to TRBJ1-2; 9 bases align to TRBD1. The CDR3 totals 15 residues. Germline loops: CDR1 KGHDR, CDR2 SFDVKD. CDR3 nucleotide sequence: TGCTTCCGAGTGACAGGGGGTACCACTTACTATGGCTACACCTTC. It specifies CFRVTGGTTYYGYTF.

V usage is TRBV29-1 and J usage is TRBJ2-1; D possibly corresponds to TRBD1 (7 bases). The CDR3 has 15 residues. The V end was cut by 2 bases, the J end by 2 bases, with 13 bases between. The germline CDR1 and CDR2 sequences are SQVTM and ANQGSEA. The CDR3 is CSVENIRGAYNEQFF. In DNA, the CDR3 is TGCAGCGTTGAAAACATCAGGGGGGCCTACAATGAGCAGTTCTTC.

This clone was counted between two and nine times. The chain recombines TRBV7-9 with TRBJ1-1; D may be TRBD1 (5 bases). From germline, CDR1 is SEHNR and CDR2 FQNEAQ (reference sequence). There are 12 residues in the CDR3. Trimming took 9 bases from V and 3 from J, leaving 11 bases between them. The CDR3 DNA reads as TGTGCCAGTTCGGGGGGATACACTGAAGCTTTCTTT. Translating it yields CASSGGYTEAFF.

The chain couples TRBV27 to TRBJ1-4; D not resolved. CDR1 is MNHEY, CDR2 SMNVEV, per germline (reference sequence). V lost 5 bases to trimming and J lost 8 bases, with 18 bases between them. The CDR3 contains 15 residues. CDR3 DNA sequence: TGTGCCAGCAGTCCCATATTGGCCCGCGGGGAAAAACTGTTTTTT. It yields the protein CASSPILARGEKLFF.

The chain recombines TRBV18 with TRBJ1-1; 9 nucleotides align to TRBD1. Germline V gene data show CDR1 as KGHSH and CDR2 as LQKENI. V dropped 3 bases and J dropped 7; count of bases not matched to a gene: 9. The length of the CDR3 is 15 residues. The CDR3 sequence: CASSPKTGGYGEAFF. The CDR3 DNA follows: TGTGCCAGCTCACCCAAGACAGGGGGGTATGGTGAAGCTTTCTTT.

The chain combines TRBV4-1 with TRBJ2-3, with TRBD2 matching over 9 bases. The CDR3 is 16 residues long. V shed 4 bases, J shed 0 bases, and the junction held 5 bases outside the gene matches. Germline CDR1 is MGHRA and CDR2 is YSYEKL. The DNA of the CDR3 is TGCGCCAGCAGCCGACTCCTAGCGGGAAGCACAGATACGCAGTATTTT. It specifies CASSRLLAGSTDTQYF.

The CDR3 here is CASRRGGPSTDTQYF. For the CDR3, the DNA is TGCGCCAGCAGGCGGGGCGGACCTAGCACAGATACGCAGTATTTT. The chain joins TRBV5-1 to TRBJ2-3; tentative D call: TRBD2 (6 bases). Germline loops: CDR1 SGHRS, CDR2 YFSETQ. V was clipped by 5 bases and J by 0 bases, with 13 bases between them. The CDR3 length is 15 residues.

The chain links TRBV27 to TRBJ2-3, with a weak D call TRBD2 (6 bases). Trimming removed 1 base from V and 4 bases from J, with 15 bases in between. Germline CDR1 MNHEY, CDR2 SMNVEV (reference sequence). This CDR3 spans 16 amino acids. CDR3 nucleotides: TGTGCCAGCAGTTTATTCGGCAGGGAGGTTTCAGATACGCAGTATTTT. Its translation is CASSLFGREVSDTQYF.

The rearrangement links TRBV5-1 to TRBJ2-1; TRBD2 aligns across 12 bases. In germline, CDR1 is SGHRS, CDR2 YFSETQ. Unmatched junction bases numbered 3, after V lost 3 bases and J lost 5 bases. The CDR3 consists of 15 residues. For the CDR3, the DNA is TGCGCCAGCAGCTCCGCTAGCGGGAGGGACAATGAGCAGTTCTTC. Translation gives CASSSASGRDNEQFF.

The chain carries TRBV5-1 and TRBJ2-1, with 7 bases lining up with TRBD2. From germline, CDR1 is SGHRS and CDR2 YFSETQ. J was trimmed by 1 base and V by 3 bases; bases with no gene match: 7. CDR3 length: 16 residues. The chain's CDR3 is CASSYYSGGSYNEQFF. CDR3 in DNA: TGCGCCAGCAGCTACTACTCCGGGGGGTCCTACAATGAGCAGTTCTTC.